The 8 T cell receptor beta chains presented below share a single source sample, sequenced in a study of blood T cell repertoires in COVID-19. Profiled with immunoSEQ multiplex PCR; TCRdb holds only in-frame clones, not every one. The data contain about 250,000 clones, around 84% of them seen just once; the ten biggest clones take up roughly 1.6%. The sequenced sample was PBMCs or T cells enriched from blood (not recorded which). The source is a woman aged 50 to 65 who had recovered from COVID-19.

The chain's CDR3 is CASSEGLQAQHF. The CDR3 region has the DNA TGTGCCAGCAGTGAGGGACTACAGGCCCAGCATTTT. The chain links TRBV2 to TRBJ1-5; the D gene is possibly TRBD1 (5 bases). Germline CDR1 and CDR2: SNHLY and FYNNEI. CDR3 length: 12 residues. The germline V and J ends were trimmed by 3 bases and 11 bases, with 11 bases remaining between them.

The V call is TRBV28, the J call TRBJ1-2; TRBD1 agrees at 8 bases. Per the germline V gene, CDR1 is MDHEN and CDR2 is SYDVKM. With 7 bases clipped from V and 0 bases from J, the junction kept 19 bases outside the gene matches. The CDR3 runs 19 residues. CDR3 DNA sequence: TGTGCCAGCACCCGACCGCAGGGGGCGCATGAAGGGGCTAACTATGGCTACACCTTC. This codes for CASTRPQGAHEGANYGYTF.

This clone was counted a few times. This sequence joins TRBV7-9 and TRBJ1-2; TRBD1 matches 8 bases. Looked up from germline, CDR1 is SEHNR and CDR2 is FQNEAQ (reference sequence). Germline trimming cut 4 bases from V and 4 bases from J; bases unmatched to any gene: 8. The CDR3 totals 15 residues. CDR3 sequence: CASSSTGTGLYGYTF. In nucleotides, the CDR3 is TGTGCCAGCAGCTCCACCGGGACAGGCCTCTATGGCTACACCTTC. Supplemented by reference TRBV7-9 and TRBJ1-2, the full variable domain reads DTGVSQNPRHKITKRGQNVTFRCDPISEHNRLYWYRQTLGQGPEFLTYFQNEAQLEKSRLLSDRFSAERPKGSFSTLEIQRTEQGDSAMYLCASSSTGTGLYGYTFGSGTRLTVV.

This chain links TRBV19 with TRBJ1-1, with a weak D call TRBD1 (6 bases). Trimming removed 8 bases from V and 1 base from J, with 17 bases in between. CDR1 LNHDA and CDR2 SQIVND come from the germline V gene (reference sequence). The CDR3 loop spans 15 amino acids. The CDR3 region is CASWPKGQTNTEAFF. CDR3 sequence (DNA): TGTGCCAGTTGGCCCAAAGGACAGACGAACACTGAAGCTTTCTTT.

This chain links TRBV4-1 with TRBJ2-3; 8 bases line up with TRBD2. The CDR3 runs to 17 residues. The V segment lost 1 base and the J segment 2 bases; nucleotides outside the gene matches: 8. The V gene's germline CDR1 is MGHRA and CDR2 YSYEKL. The CDR3 region has the DNA TGCGCCAGCAGCCAAGTAGTCACCGGACTAGCCACAGATACGCAGTATTTT. Translated: CASSQVVTGLATDTQYF.

The chain couples TRBV5-1 to TRBJ2-3; perhaps TRBD2 as D (5 bases). V lost 2 bases, J lost 4 bases, and 11 bases lay in between. This CDR3 spans 14 amino acids. From germline, CDR1 is SGHRS and CDR2 YFSETQ. DNA of the CDR3: TGCGCCAGCAGCTTTGGTGGGAGCGCAGATACGCAGTATTTT. Protein product: CASSFGGSADTQYF.

CDR3 protein: CASSVATGTDQNEKLFF. CDR3 DNA: TGTGCCAGCAGCGTAGCGACTGGGACAGATCAGAATGAAAAACTGTTTTTT. V usage is TRBV9 and J usage is TRBJ1-4; TRBD1 matches at 7 bases. Germline values: CDR1 SGDLS, CDR2 YYNGEE. The CDR3 has 17 residues. V was pared by 0 bases and J by 5 bases, with 10 bases of the junction left unmatched.

The chain has TRBV14 and TRBJ1-3; unclear D gene. Trimming pared 9 bases from V and 3 bases from J, leaving 12 bases between. CDR3 size: 13 residues. CDR1 and CDR2 (germline): SGHDN, FVKESK. This CDR3 reads CASGLLSGNTIYF. CDR3 nucleotides: TGTGCCAGTGGACTTTTAAGTGGAAACACCATATATTTT.